The 25 T cell receptor beta chains below come from one sample, sequenced in a study of shared clonotypes between healthy human individuals. Sequencing was performed with immunoSEQ multiplex PCR; in TCRdb, only in-frame clones are kept and a portion is missing. The data show 2,500,000 or so clones, 93% seen once. Material: naive CD4+ T cells from PBMCs. Subset specified: CD45RA+ positively selected. The origin of the receptors is a young man in good health. Some clones in this sample may be carry-over from other donors' samples.

The chain joins TRBV11-3 to TRBJ2-7; D gene uncertain. The germline V gene has CDR1 SGHNT and CDR2 YENEEA. V lost 4 bases to trimming and J lost 2 bases, with 15 bases between them. CDR3 length: 15 residues. This CDR3 reads CASSYHHDIPYEQYF. Here the CDR3 DNA reads TGTGCCAGCAGCTACCATCACGACATTCCCTACGAGCAGTACTTC.

This rearrangement joins TRBV6-5 to TRBJ2-2, with TRBD1 matching 7 bases. CDR1 MNHEY and CDR2 SVGAGI come from the germline V gene. V lost 7 bases, J lost 4 bases, and 3 bases stayed unmatched. CDR3 size: 13 residues. The CDR3 region has the DNA TGTGCCAGCAAAAGGGGGCCCACCGGGGAGCTGTTTTTT. It specifies CASKRGPTGELFF.

The chain recombines TRBV7-3 with TRBJ2-1; TRBD2 matches at 12 bases. Germline V gives CDR1 SGHTA, CDR2 FQGTGA. CDR3 size: 15 residues. The ends lost 2 bases at V and 10 bases at J; junction bases unmatched: 6. The CDR3 is CASSLGLLAGGEQFF. CDR3 nucleotides: TGTGCCAGCAGCTTAGGTCTTCTAGCGGGAGGGGAGCAGTTCTTC.

The rearrangement uses TRBV6-1 and TRBJ2-5; D may match TRBD1 or TRBD2 (5 bases each). This CDR3 has 10 residues. Trimming took 10 bases from V and 7 from J, leaving 10 bases between them. CDR1 is MNHNS and CDR2 is SASEGT in the germline V gene. DNA of the CDR3: TGTGCCACCGAGAGGGGGACCCAGTACTTC. Encoded protein: CATERGTQYF.

The gene calls are TRBV15 and TRBJ1-5; tentatively, D is TRBD1 (5 bases). Germline loops: CDR1 LNHNV, CDR2 YYDKDF (reference sequence). The CDR3 extends over 13 amino acids. CDR3 sequence: CATGGGSNQPQHF. CDR3 nucleotides: TGTGCTACGGGGGGTGGGAGCAATCAGCCCCAGCATTTT.

The V call is TRBV27, the J call TRBJ2-3; possible D gene TRBD1, 6 bases. Deletions cut 9 bases from V and 0 bases from J, with 13 bases between. The germline CDR1 and CDR2 sequences are MNHEY and SMNVEV (reference sequence). There are 14 residues in the CDR3. The CDR3, as DNA: TGTGCCAGATGGGACATTTCTAGCACAGATACGCAGTATTTT. Its translation: CARWDISSTDTQYF.

This CDR3 is CASSWGGGWGEQYF. The CDR3 coding sequence is TGTGCCAGCAGTTGGGGAGGGGGTTGGGGCGAGCAGTACTTC. J is TRBJ2-7 and V is TRBV27; D perhaps matches TRBD2 (7 bases). Deletions cut 4 bases from V and 6 bases from J, with 16 bases between. The CDR3 length is 14 residues. In germline, CDR1 is MNHEY, CDR2 SMNVEV (reference sequence).

In DNA form, the CDR3 reads TGCGCCAGCAGCTTGGTCCCCAGCGGGAGCTCTTACAATGAGCAGTTCTTC. This encodes CASSLVPSGSSYNEQFF. V is TRBV5-1 and J is TRBJ2-1; 8 nucleotides align to TRBD2. This CDR3 region has 17 residues. Germline V lookup: CDR1 SGHRS, CDR2 YFSETQ. V gave up 0 bases and J gave up 4 bases; unmatched junction bases: 9.

About this clone: Other DNA sequences of this sample code for an identical CDR3. This chain uses TRBV30 with TRBJ1-1; no definite D call. Germline-derived CDR1 and CDR2 are GTSNPN and SVGIG (reference sequence). The V and J ends lost 2 bases and 1 base respectively, with 5 bases between them. The CDR3 extends over 12 amino acids. CDR3 sequence (DNA): TGTGCCTGGAGTCCAGGGAACACTGAAGCTTTCTTT. Residues: CAWSPGNTEAFF.

The chain is built from TRBV9 and TRBJ1-1; D is ambiguous. Germline loops: CDR1 SGDLS, CDR2 YYNGEE. V was shortened by 4 bases and J by 2 bases, with 9 bases between the two germline ends. CDR3 size: 13 residues. CDR3 nucleotides: TGTGCCAGCAGCCCACAAGCCAACACTGAAGCTTTCTTT. Amino acid sequence: CASSPQANTEAFF.

CDR3 in amino acids: CASSYEAPYEQYF. The CDR3 region has the DNA TGCGCCAGCAGCTACGAGGCCCCCTACGAGCAGTACTTC. The chain couples TRBV5-1 to TRBJ2-7; D not certain. The germline CDR1 and CDR2 sequences are SGHRS and YFSETQ. The ends were cut back, 3 bases at V and 2 bases at J, with 9 bases in the middle. The CDR3 loop spans 13 amino acids.

Remarks on this clone: Within the sample, other DNA sequences also encode this same CDR3. The chain employs TRBV19 and TRBJ2-5; 8 bases are shared with TRBD1. The CDR3 is 13 residues long. Germline values: CDR1 LNHDA, CDR2 SQIVND (reference sequence). The V gene end was trimmed by 3 bases and the J gene end by 5 bases; junction bases not matched to a gene: 2. CDR3 DNA: TGTGCCAGTAGTATGACAGGGGTGGAGACCCAGTACTTC. This sequence encodes CASSMTGVETQYF.

The count of this clone is one. V is TRBV29-1 and J is TRBJ1-2; a weak D match, TRBD1 (5 bases). The CDR3 loop spans 11 amino acids. Germline V gene lookup returns CDR1 SQVTM and CDR2 ANQGSEA. Trimming took 7 bases from V and 8 from J, leaving 14 bases between them. CDR3 coding DNA: TGCAGCGGGCAAAGGGGCGAGGGCTACACCTTC. Protein: CSGQRGEGYTF.

This chain joins TRBV6-4 and TRBJ2-6, with no clear D. V dropped 8 bases and J dropped 0 bases, with 8 bases sitting between them. The CDR3 consists of 14 residues. From germline, CDR1 is MRHNA and CDR2 SNTAGT. CDR3 nucleotide sequence: TGTGCCAGCGGGGTGAGCTCTGGGGCCAACGTCCTGACTTTC. It translates to CASGVSSGANVLTF.

The V gene is TRBV6-5, the J gene TRBJ1-1; tentatively, D is TRBD1 (6 bases). This CDR3 contains 15 residues. In germline, CDR1 is MNHEY, CDR2 SVGAGI. V was cut by 8 bases and J by 5 bases, with 21 bases left in between. This CDR3 is CASQPNRAGLTEAFF. The CDR3 region has the DNA TGTGCCAGCCAACCTAACAGGGCTGGCCTGACTGAAGCTTTCTTT.

The chain carries TRBV11-3 and TRBJ1-5, with D possibly TRBD1 on 5 matching bases. V shed 3 bases and J shed 0 bases, with 9 bases lying between them. The germline CDR1 and CDR2 sequences are SGHNT and YENEEA. The CDR3 is made up of 15 amino acids. The CDR3 is CASSFGTYSNQPQHF. CDR3 DNA sequence: TGTGCCAGCAGCTTCGGGACTTATAGCAATCAGCCCCAGCATTTT.

This rearrangement joins TRBV30 to TRBJ1-1; 7 nucleotides match TRBD1. The CDR3 consists of 14 residues. Germline V lookup: CDR1 GTSNPN, CDR2 SVGIG (reference sequence). V trimming: 3 bases; J trimming: 4 bases; junction bases outside the gene matches: 8. The CDR3 spells CAWRPTGLSTEAFF. The CDR3 bases are TGTGCCTGGAGGCCGACAGGGTTGAGCACTGAAGCTTTCTTT.

CDR3 residues: CASTPDRASYGYTF. The CDR3 DNA is TGTGCCAGTACCCCGGACAGGGCAAGTTATGGCTACACCTTC. The chain combines TRBV19 with TRBJ1-2; 8 nucleotides align to TRBD1. V was clipped by 7 bases and J by 5 bases; unmatched bases: 9. The CDR3 sequence is 14 residues long. The germline V gene has CDR1 LNHDA and CDR2 SQIVND (reference sequence).

A single count supports this clone. This chain connects TRBV15 to TRBJ2-7, with TRBD1 identical over 7 bases. From germline, CDR1 is LNHNV and CDR2 YYDKDF (reference sequence). The CDR3 is 16 residues long. V shed 1 base and J 0 bases; nucleotides not matched to a gene: 6. The CDR3 nucleotides are TGTGCCACCAGCAGAGGTGGGGGACAGAACTCCTACGAGCAGTACTTC. Translation gives CATSRGGGQNSYEQYF.

The chain carries TRBV14 and TRBJ2-7, with D maybe TRBD1 (6 bases). Germline loops: CDR1 SGHDN, CDR2 FVKESK. Trimming removed 4 bases at V and 1 base at J, with 11 bases between. The CDR3 is made up of 14 amino acids. CDR3 sequence (DNA): TGTGCCAGCAGCCCCCAACAGGGATCCTACGAGCAGTACTTC. Its translation is CASSPQQGSYEQYF.

The table lists this clone with a count of one. The chain carries TRBV11-2 and TRBJ2-1, with 8 bases aligning to TRBD2. Germline V gene lookup returns CDR1 SGHAT and CDR2 FQNNGV. This CDR3 has 17 amino acids. V gave up 6 bases and J gave up 3 bases; unmatched junction bases: 13. Written as DNA, the CDR3 is TGTGCCAGCAGGCCCAACCGTCGGCGGGAGGACTACAATGAGCAGTTCTTC. As protein: CASRPNRRREDYNEQFF. Combining the CDR3 with reference TRBV11-2 and TRBJ2-1 gives the whole variable domain EAGVAQSPRYKIIEKRQSVAFWCNPISGHATLYWYQQILGQGPKLLIQFQNNGVVDDSQLPKDRFSAERLKGVDSTLKIQPAKLEDSAVYLCASRPNRRREDYNEQFFGPGTRLTVL.

This chain uses TRBV9 with TRBJ2-7; D gene ambiguous. This CDR3 is 14 amino acids long. V was cut by 4 bases and J by 2 bases, with 13 bases left in between. Germline-derived CDR1 and CDR2 are SGDLS and YYNGEE. The CDR3 here is CASSPAPGTYEQYF. The CDR3 DNA follows: TGTGCCAGCAGCCCAGCCCCCGGCACCTACGAGCAGTACTTC.

The chain links TRBV5-4 to TRBJ2-7, with D tentatively TRBD1 or TRBD2 (5 bases each). Per the germline V gene, CDR1 is SGHNT and CDR2 is YYREEE (reference sequence). With 5 bases removed from V and 3 bases from J, the gap between germline ends came to 12 bases. The CDR3 is 13 residues long. The CDR3 region is CASSWVGVYEQYF. The CDR3 DNA follows: TGTGCCAGCAGTTGGGTGGGGGTCTACGAGCAGTACTTC.

This chain joins TRBV27 and TRBJ2-2; D possibly corresponds to TRBD2 (6 bases). V was clipped by 2 bases and J by 1 base, with 14 bases between them. Germline V gives CDR1 MNHEY, CDR2 SMNVEV (reference sequence). This CDR3 has 17 residues. CDR3 DNA sequence: TGTGCCAGCAGTTTAGGAAGGTCGCGGGGGAACACCGGGGAGCTGTTTTTT. Translation: CASSLGRSRGNTGELFF.

A few counts support this clone. V and J are TRBV30 and TRBJ1-1, with TRBD1 as a possible D gene (6 bases). The V gene's germline CDR1 is GTSNPN and CDR2 SVGIG (reference sequence). The CDR3 is 13 residues long. The V end was cut by 5 bases, the J end by 1 base, with 11 bases between. CDR3 protein: CAWAWTENTEAFF. CDR3 coding DNA: TGTGCCTGGGCTTGGACAGAGAACACTGAAGCTTTCTTT.